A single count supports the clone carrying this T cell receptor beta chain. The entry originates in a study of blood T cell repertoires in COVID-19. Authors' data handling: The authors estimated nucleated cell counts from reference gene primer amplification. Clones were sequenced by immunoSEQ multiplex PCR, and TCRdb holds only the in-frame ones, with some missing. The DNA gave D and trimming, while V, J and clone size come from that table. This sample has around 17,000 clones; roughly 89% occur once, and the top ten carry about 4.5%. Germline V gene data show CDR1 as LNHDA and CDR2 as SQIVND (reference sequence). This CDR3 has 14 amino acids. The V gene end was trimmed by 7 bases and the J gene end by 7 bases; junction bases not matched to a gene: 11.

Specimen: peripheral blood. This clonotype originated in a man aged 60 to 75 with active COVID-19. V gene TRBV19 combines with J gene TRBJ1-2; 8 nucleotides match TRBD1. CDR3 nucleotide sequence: TGTGCCAGTAAAGGACAGGGTAGCTCGAGTGGCTACACCTTC. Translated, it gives CASKGQGSSSGYTF. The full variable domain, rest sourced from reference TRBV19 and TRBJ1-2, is DGGITQSPKYLFRKEGQNVTLSCEQNLNHDAMYWYRQDPGQGLRLIYYSQIVNDFQKGDIAEGYSVSREKKESFPLTVTSAQKNPTAFYLCASKGQGSSSGYTFGSGTRLTVV.